Presented here are 12 T cell receptor beta chains from one specimen sequenced in a study of blood T cell repertoires in COVID-19. Clones were sequenced by immunoSEQ multiplex PCR, and TCRdb holds only the in-frame ones, with some missing. Of approximately 250,000 clones listed, 80% to 90% are singletons. Sequencing input: peripheral blood. The receptors were gathered from a man between 45 and 60 years old with acute or convalescent COVID-19.

The chain is built from TRBV24-1 and TRBJ2-7; D uncertain. In germline, CDR1 is KGHDR, CDR2 SFDVKD. The CDR3 has 13 residues. V was trimmed by 5 bases and J by 5 bases, leaving 12 bases between them. CDR3 in DNA: TGTGCCACCAGTGGTCCCTATGGAGACGAGCAGTACTTC. Its protein is CATSGPYGDEQYF.

The genes are TRBV12-3 or TRBV12-4 and TRBJ1-2; TRBD1 aligns across 9 bases. The V segment lost 6 bases and the J segment 7 bases; nucleotides outside the gene matches: 3. This CDR3 contains 12 residues. CDR3 amino acids: CASSPTGGGYTF. The CDR3 region has the DNA TGTGCCAGCAGCCCGACAGGGGGTGGCTACACCTTC.

For the CDR3, the DNA is TGTGCCAGCAGCCCTTTGTTGGGCAACTACAATGAGCAGTTCTTC. It codes for CASSPLLGNYNEQFF. This chain links TRBV2 with TRBJ2-1; D is unclear. V was trimmed by 6 bases and J by 3 bases, leaving 15 bases between them. The CDR3 totals 15 residues. The V gene's germline CDR1 is SNHLY and CDR2 FYNNEI.

This chain links TRBV27 with TRBJ1-4; maybe TRBD1 (5 bases). The germline V gene has CDR1 MNHEY and CDR2 SMNVEV (reference sequence). Deletions cut 5 bases from V and 3 bases from J, with 10 bases between. The CDR3 is 14 residues long. CDR3 coding DNA: TGTGCCAGCAGTCTTCAGGGATCTAATGAAAAACTGTTTTTT. Protein: CASSLQGSNEKLFF.

This clone is a singleton in its sample. The rearrangement uses TRBV5-1 and TRBJ2-3; TRBD2 matches 8 bases. The CDR3 has 14 residues. V dropped 7 bases and J dropped 1; count of bases not matched to a gene: 5. CDR1 and CDR2 from the germline V gene are SGHRS and YFSETQ. CDR3 bases: TGCGCCAGCTCGAGCGGGGGCCGCACAGATACGCAGTATTTT. Residues: CASSSGGRTDTQYF.

As DNA, the CDR3 is TGTGCCTGGAGCTCGGGACTAGCGGGTCTTAATGAGCAGTTCTTC. It encodes CAWSSGLAGLNEQFF. This chain links TRBV30 with TRBJ2-1; 12 nucleotides match TRBD2. The junction had 7 bases not matched to a gene; V was cut back by 3 bases and J by 7 bases. Germline CDR1 reads GTSNPN; CDR2 reads SVGIG (reference sequence). This CDR3 has 15 amino acids.

The rearrangement uses TRBV12-3 or TRBV12-4 and TRBJ1-2; 9 nucleotides match TRBD1. J gave up 5 bases and V 5 bases, and 3 bases lay outside the gene matches. This CDR3 has 13 residues. CDR3 amino acids: CASSRGTGYGYTF. DNA of the CDR3: TGTGCCAGCAGTAGAGGGACAGGGTATGGCTACACCTTC.

V and J are TRBV5-1 and TRBJ2-7; TRBD2 matches 13 bases. V was clipped by 2 bases and J by 6 bases; unmatched bases: 8. The germline V gene encodes CDR1 SGHRS and CDR2 YFSETQ. This CDR3 has 16 residues. CDR3 loop: CASSFAWTSGSGEQYF. As DNA, the CDR3 is TGCGCCAGCAGCTTCGCCTGGACTAGCGGGAGCGGCGAGCAGTACTTC.

The sample holds a few counts of this clone. This rearrangement joins TRBV2 to TRBJ2-5, with D possibly matching TRBD2 (6 bases). CDR3 length: 13 amino acids. V was clipped by 2 bases and J by 5 bases, with 9 bases between them. CDR1 is SNHLY, CDR2 FYNNEI, per germline. CDR3 residues: CASSERLAETQYF. CDR3 sequence (DNA): TGTGCCAGCAGTGAACGGCTAGCGGAGACCCAGTACTTC.

In its sample, this clone was seen a few times. The chain is built from TRBV12-5 and TRBJ2-7; 7 bases line up with TRBD1. The CDR3 contains 17 residues. After removal of 0 bases from V and 2 bases from J, the junction contained 10 bases not matched to a gene. Germline lookup yields CDR1 LGHNT and CDR2 FRNRAP. The CDR3 DNA reads TGTGCTAGTGGTTTGGTTACAATCCCCGGGACAGCCTACGAGCAGTACTTC. Amino acid sequence: CASGLVTIPGTAYEQYF.

V is TRBV5-6 and J is TRBJ2-7, with no clear D. The germline CDR1 and CDR2 sequences are SGHDT and YYEEEE. CDR3 length: 14 amino acids. The V and J ends lost 0 bases and 1 base respectively, with 8 bases between them. CDR3 sequence: CASSLDDGSYEQYF. As DNA, the CDR3 is TGTGCCAGCAGCTTGGATGACGGGTCCTACGAGCAGTACTTC.

A single count supports this clone. The chain carries TRBV18 and TRBJ2-6; 11 bases align to TRBD1. V was clipped by 6 bases and J by 2 bases; unmatched bases: 6. This CDR3 spans 17 amino acids. Germline V CDR1 and CDR2: KGHSH, LQKENI. Here the CDR3 reads CASSTGTGGTGANVLTF. The DNA for the CDR3 is TGTGCCAGCTCTACCGGGACAGGGGGTACTGGGGCCAACGTCCTGACTTTC.